What follows are 11 T cell receptor beta chains derived from one specimen sequenced in a study of T cells in Graves' hyperthyroidism and ophthalmopathy (dated by TCRdb to the late 2010s). Library prep was done by multiplex PCR. Sequencing used an Illumina HiSeq 2000. Amplification of TCR beta CDR3 regions was carried out from RNA transcripts. The TCR CDR3 was subjected to a first round of RT-PCR using the HTBI primer set and the Qiagen OneStep RT-PCR kit. TCRdb applied fastp at Q25 and MiXCR to the public reads, then kept only in-frame beta chains. Under each unique CDR3 protein, matching rows form one entry showing the most common genes and DNA. For this sample there are about 360,000 distinct CDR3 sequences; about a fifth appear just once. The top ten constitute about 4% of the sample. Sequencing input: blood. The source is a woman aged 18 to 35 with Graves' hyperthyroidism.

This clonotype was seen repeatedly, ten times or more. The J gene is TRBJ1-2, the V gene TRBV4-1, with D unresolved. The CDR3 sequence is 17 residues long. The germline V and J ends were trimmed by 1 base and 3 bases, with 18 bases remaining between them. Germline V gene lookup returns CDR1 MGHRA and CDR2 YSYEKL. In DNA form, the CDR3 reads TGCGCCAGCAGCCAAGTAGTCAGCCCAGAGGTTCACTATGGCTACACCTTC. It specifies CASSQVVSPEVHYGYTF.

This clonotype was found many times. The chain has TRBV28 and TRBJ2-3, with 9 nucleotides matching TRBD2. V was pared by 10 bases and J by 4 bases, with 12 bases of the junction left unmatched. The germline CDR1 and CDR2 sequences are MDHEN and SYDVKM. This CDR3 is 15 amino acids long. CDR3 in amino acids: CATKGWRGGADTQYF. The CDR3 region has the DNA TGTGCCACCAAGGGTTGGCGGGGGGGCGCAGATACGCAGTATTTT. Combining the CDR3 with reference TRBV28 and TRBJ2-3 gives the whole variable domain DVKVTQSSRYLVKRTGEKVFLECVQDMDHENMFWYRQDPGLGLRLIYFSYDVKMKEKGDIPEGYSVSREKKERFSLILESASTNQTSMYLCATKGWRGGADTQYFGPGTRLTVL.

In this sample, this clonotype turned up many times. The CDR3: CASSNEAVRGTGELFF. The CDR3 DNA reads as TGTGCCAGCAGCAACGAGGCCGTAAGGGGAACCGGGGAGCTGTTTTTT. V and J are TRBV5-5 and TRBJ2-2, with a possible D match to TRBD1 (5 bases). Germline V gives CDR1 SGHKS, CDR2 YYEKEE (reference sequence). With 4 bases removed from V and 5 bases from J, the gap between germline ends came to 18 bases. The CDR3 covers 16 residues.

This clonotype was counted many times. This chain uses TRBV6-1 with TRBJ1-2, with D uncertain. The V and J ends lost 7 bases and 4 bases respectively, with 19 bases between them. This CDR3 spans 15 amino acids. Per germline, CDR1 MNHNS and CDR2 SASEGT. The CDR3 nucleotides read TGTGCCAGCACCACAAGACACGGCGGCGGCTATGGCTACACCTTC. Translated, it gives CASTTRHGGGYGYTF.

This clonotype was counted at least ten times. The chain carries TRBV15 and TRBJ2-7; 7 bases map to TRBD2. CDR1 is LNHNV and CDR2 is YYDKDF in the germline V gene (reference sequence). The J segment lost 3 bases and the V segment lost 0 bases, leaving 5 bases of the junction unmatched. CDR3 size: 15 residues. This CDR3 reads CATSRDMTGGYEQYF. CDR3 DNA: TGTGCCACCAGCAGAGACATGACGGGGGGCTACGAGCAGTACTTC. The entire variable domain, with the rest obtained from reference TRBV15 and TRBJ2-7, is as follows: DAMVIQNPRYQVTQFGKPVTLSCSQTLNHNVMYWYQQKSSQAPKLLFHYYDKDFNNEADTPDNFQSRRPNTSFCFLDIRSPGLGDTAMYLCATSRDMTGGYEQYFGPGTRLTVT.

This clonotype was seen many times. V and J are TRBV12-3 or TRBV12-4 and TRBJ2-5; no reliable D call. The V gene lost 1 base and the J gene lost 1 base, with 13 bases spanning the gap. The CDR3 covers 16 residues. The CDR3 DNA is TGTGCCAGCAGTTTAGTATTTGTGGCAGGCCAAGAGACCCAGTACTTC. Translated: CASSLVFVAGQETQYF.

This clonotype was picked up many times. V gene TRBV28 combines with J gene TRBJ1-2, with no clear D. From germline, CDR1 is MDHEN and CDR2 SYDVKM. The CDR3 runs to 14 residues. V was pared by 7 bases and J by 8 bases, with 20 bases between. The CDR3 nucleotides are TGTGCCAGCAACTTGAAAAGACTTCCATACGGCTACACCTTC. Its protein is CASNLKRLPYGYTF.

Ten or more counts support this clonotype. The chain is built from TRBV27 and TRBJ1-1; D remains unclear. Germline loops: CDR1 MNHEY, CDR2 SMNVEV (reference sequence). Trimming took 11 bases from V and 5 from J, leaving 21 bases between them. The CDR3 is 14 residues long. The CDR3 nucleotides read TGTGCCGGCGCCCGGACCTCCCGCCGGACTGAAGCTTTCTTT. Translating it yields CAGARTSRRTEAFF.

This clonotype was detected many times. The CDR3 loop reads CASSLDLTYEQYF. CDR3 DNA sequence: TGTGCCAGCAGCTTAGACTTGACTTACGAGCAGTACTTC. The chain recombines TRBV11-1 with TRBJ2-7; no definite D call. The CDR3 is 13 residues long. The ends were cut back, 1 base at V and 4 bases at J, with 8 bases in the middle. From germline, CDR1 is SGHAT and CDR2 FQDESV (reference sequence).

This clonotype was observed at least ten times. V is TRBV10-3 and J is TRBJ2-7; D possibly corresponds to TRBD2 (6 bases). V dropped 4 bases and J dropped 6 bases, with 10 bases sitting between them. Germline CDR1 is ENHRY and CDR2 is SYGVKD. The CDR3 is 12 amino acids. This CDR3 reads CAISGGEVEQYF. Here the CDR3 DNA reads TGTGCCATCAGTGGGGGGGAGGTCGAGCAGTACTTC.

This clonotype was seen only a few times. This sequence joins TRBV7-9 and TRBJ2-1, with TRBD1 identical over 9 bases. Germline values: CDR1 SEHNR, CDR2 FQNEAQ (reference sequence). This CDR3 contains 14 residues. The ends lost 4 bases at V and 7 bases at J; junction bases unmatched: 5. CDR3 DNA: TGTGCCAGCAGCTCGGACAGGGGTTCGAATGAGCAGTTCTTC. Protein: CASSSDRGSNEQFF.